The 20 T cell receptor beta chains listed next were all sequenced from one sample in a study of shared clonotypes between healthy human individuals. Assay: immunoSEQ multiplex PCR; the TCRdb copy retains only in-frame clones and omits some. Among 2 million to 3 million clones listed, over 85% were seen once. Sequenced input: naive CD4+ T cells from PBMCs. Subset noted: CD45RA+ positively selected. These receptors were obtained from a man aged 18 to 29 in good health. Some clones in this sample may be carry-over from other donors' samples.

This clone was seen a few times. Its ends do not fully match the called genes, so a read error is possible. The CDR3 sequence: CASSLLRTGSSEQYF. In DNA form, the CDR3 reads TGTGCCAGCAGCCTCCTAAGGACAGGCTCCTCCGAGCAGTACTTC. This chain uses TRBV4-2 with TRBJ2-7; TRBD1 matches at 7 bases. The CDR3 consists of 15 residues. Germline V lookup: CDR1 LGHNA, CDR2 YNFKEQ.

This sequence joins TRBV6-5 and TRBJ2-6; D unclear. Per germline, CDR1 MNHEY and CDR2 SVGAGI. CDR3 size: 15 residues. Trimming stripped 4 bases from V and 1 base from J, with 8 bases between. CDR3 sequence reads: CASSLKPSGANVLTF. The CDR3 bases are TGTGCCAGCAGTTTAAAGCCATCTGGGGCCAACGTCCTGACTTTC.

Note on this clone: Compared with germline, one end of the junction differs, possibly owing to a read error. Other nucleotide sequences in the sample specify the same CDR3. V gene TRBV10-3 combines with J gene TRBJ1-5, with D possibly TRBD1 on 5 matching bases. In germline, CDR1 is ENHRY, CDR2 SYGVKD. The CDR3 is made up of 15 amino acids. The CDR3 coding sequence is TGTGCCATCAGTATGACAGATGATAGCAATCAGCCCCAGCATTTC. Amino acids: CAISMTDDSNQPQHF.

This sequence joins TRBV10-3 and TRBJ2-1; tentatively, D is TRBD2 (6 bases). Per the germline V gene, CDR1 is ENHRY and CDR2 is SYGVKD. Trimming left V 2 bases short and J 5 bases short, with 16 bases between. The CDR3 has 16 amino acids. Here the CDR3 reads CAISELRRDTHNEQFF. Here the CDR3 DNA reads TGTGCCATCAGTGAGCTTCGGCGGGATACCCACAATGAGCAGTTCTTC.

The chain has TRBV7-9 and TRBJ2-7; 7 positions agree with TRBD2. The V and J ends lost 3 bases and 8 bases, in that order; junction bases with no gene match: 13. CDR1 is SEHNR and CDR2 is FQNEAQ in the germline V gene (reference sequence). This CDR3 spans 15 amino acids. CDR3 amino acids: CASSFTGLEEKKQYF. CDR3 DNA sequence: TGTGCCAGCAGCTTTACCGGACTAGAGGAGAAAAAGCAGTACTTC. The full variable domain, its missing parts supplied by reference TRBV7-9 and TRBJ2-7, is DTGVSQNPRHKITKRGQNVTFRCDPISEHNRLYWYRQTLGQGPEFLTYFQNEAQLEKSRLLSDRFSAERPKGSFSTLEIQRTEQGDSAMYLCASSFTGLEEKKQYFGPGTRLTVT.

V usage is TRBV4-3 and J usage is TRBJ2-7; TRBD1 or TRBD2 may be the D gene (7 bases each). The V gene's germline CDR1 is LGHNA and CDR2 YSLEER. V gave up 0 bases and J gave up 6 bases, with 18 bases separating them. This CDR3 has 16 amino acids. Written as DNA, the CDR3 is TGCGCCAGCAGCCAAGATCTCGGGCAGGGGGGGAGCGAGCAGTACTTC. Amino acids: CASSQDLGQGGSEQYF.

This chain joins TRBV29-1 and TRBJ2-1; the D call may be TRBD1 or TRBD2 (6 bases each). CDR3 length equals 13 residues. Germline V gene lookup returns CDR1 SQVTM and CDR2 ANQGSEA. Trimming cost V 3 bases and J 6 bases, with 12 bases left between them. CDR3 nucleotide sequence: TGCAGCGTTGACGGGGGCAATATCAATGAGCAGTTCTTC. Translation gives CSVDGGNINEQFF.

The CDR3 DNA reads TGCGCCAGCAGCTTGAACCTCCGGGGCACTGAAGCTTTCTTT. This gives the protein CASSLNLRGTEAFF. V and J are TRBV5-1 and TRBJ1-1; D remains ambiguous. This CDR3 region has 14 residues. CDR1 is SGHRS and CDR2 is YFSETQ in the germline V gene. Trimming pared 1 base from V and 4 bases from J, leaving 11 bases between. The full variable domain, with the rest looked up from reference TRBV5-1 and TRBJ1-1, is KAGVTQTPRYLIKTRGQQVTLSCSPISGHRSVSWYQQTPGQGLQFLFEYFSETQRNKGNFPGRFSGRQFSNSRSEMNVSTLELGDSALYLCASSLNLRGTEAFFGQGTRLTVV.

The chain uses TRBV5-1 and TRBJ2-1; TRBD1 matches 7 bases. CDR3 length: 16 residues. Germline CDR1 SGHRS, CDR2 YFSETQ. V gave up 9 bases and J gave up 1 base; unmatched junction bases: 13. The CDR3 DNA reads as TGCGCCACTCAGCCCTCGACAGGGTCGTCCTACAATGAGCAGTTCTTC. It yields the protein CATQPSTGSSYNEQFF.

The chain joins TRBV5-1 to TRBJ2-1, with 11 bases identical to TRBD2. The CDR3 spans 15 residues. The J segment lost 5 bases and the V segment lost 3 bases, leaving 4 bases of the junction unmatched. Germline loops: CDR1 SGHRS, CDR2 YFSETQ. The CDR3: CASSWLLAGDNEQFF. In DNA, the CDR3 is TGCGCCAGCAGCTGGTTACTAGCGGGGGACAATGAGCAGTTCTTC.

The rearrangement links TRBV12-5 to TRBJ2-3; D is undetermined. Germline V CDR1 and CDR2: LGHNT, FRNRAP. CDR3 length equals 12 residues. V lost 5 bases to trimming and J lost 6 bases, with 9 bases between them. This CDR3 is CASGDPSDTQYF. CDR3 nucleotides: TGTGCTAGTGGTGACCCAAGTGATACGCAGTATTTT.

This chain's CDR3 is CASSWDRDRGEQFF. Here the CDR3 DNA reads TGTGCCAGCAGCTGGGACAGGGACCGGGGTGAGCAGTTCTTC. The chain joins TRBV5-4 to TRBJ2-1; TRBD1 aligns across 9 bases. The J segment lost 9 bases and the V segment lost 3 bases, leaving 7 bases of the junction unmatched. This CDR3 has 14 amino acids. Germline CDR1 and CDR2: SGHNT and YYREEE (reference sequence).

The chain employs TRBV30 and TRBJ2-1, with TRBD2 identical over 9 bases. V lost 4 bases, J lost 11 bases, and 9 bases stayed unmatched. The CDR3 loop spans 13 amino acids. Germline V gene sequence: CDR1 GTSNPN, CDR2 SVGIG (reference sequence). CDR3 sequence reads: CAWKGSGRSQQFF. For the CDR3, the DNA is TGTGCCTGGAAAGGTAGCGGGAGAAGTCAGCAGTTCTTC.

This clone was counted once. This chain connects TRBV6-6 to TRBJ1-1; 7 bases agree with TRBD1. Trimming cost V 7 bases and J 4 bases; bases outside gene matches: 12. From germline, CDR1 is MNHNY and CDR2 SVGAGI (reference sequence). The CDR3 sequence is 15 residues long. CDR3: CASTKQLDRVTEAFF. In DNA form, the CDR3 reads TGTGCCAGCACCAAACAACTTGACAGGGTCACTGAAGCTTTCTTT.

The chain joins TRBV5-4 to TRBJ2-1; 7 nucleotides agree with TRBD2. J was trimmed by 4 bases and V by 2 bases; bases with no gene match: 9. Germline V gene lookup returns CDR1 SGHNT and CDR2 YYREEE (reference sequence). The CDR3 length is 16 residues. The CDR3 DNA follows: TGTGCCAGCAGCTTCCTCCGGGAGGTTGGGTACAATGAGCAGTTCTTC. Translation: CASSFLREVGYNEQFF. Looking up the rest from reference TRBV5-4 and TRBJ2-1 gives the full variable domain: ETGVTQSPTHLIKTRGQQVTLRCSSQSGHNTVSWYQQALGQGPQFIFQYYREEENGRGNFPPRFSGLQFPNYSSELNVNALELDDSALYLCASSFLREVGYNEQFFGPGTRLTVL.

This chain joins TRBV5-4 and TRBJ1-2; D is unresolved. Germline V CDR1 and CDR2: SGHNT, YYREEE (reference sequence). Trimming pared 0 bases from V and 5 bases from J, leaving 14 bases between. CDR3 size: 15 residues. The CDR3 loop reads CASSLGKGGRYGYTF. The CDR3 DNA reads TGTGCCAGCAGCTTGGGAAAGGGTGGAAGATATGGCTACACCTTC.

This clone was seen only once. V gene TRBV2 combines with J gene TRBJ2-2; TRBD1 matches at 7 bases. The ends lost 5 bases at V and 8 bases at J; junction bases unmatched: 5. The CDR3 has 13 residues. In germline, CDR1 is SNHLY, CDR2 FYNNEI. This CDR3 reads CASSPGGWGELFF. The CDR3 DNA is TGTGCCAGCAGTCCAGGGGGTTGGGGGGAGCTGTTTTTT.

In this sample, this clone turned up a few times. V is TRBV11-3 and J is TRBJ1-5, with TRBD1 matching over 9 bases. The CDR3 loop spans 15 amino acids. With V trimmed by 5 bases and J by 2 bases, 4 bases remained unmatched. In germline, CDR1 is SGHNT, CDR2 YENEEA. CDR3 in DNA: TGTGCCAGCAGCACACGGGACAGGGGCAATCAGCCCCAGCATTTT. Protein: CASSTRDRGNQPQHF.

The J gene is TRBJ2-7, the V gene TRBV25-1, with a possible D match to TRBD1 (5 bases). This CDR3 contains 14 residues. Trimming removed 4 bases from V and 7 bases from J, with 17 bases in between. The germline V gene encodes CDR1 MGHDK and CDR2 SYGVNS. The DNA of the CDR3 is TGTGCCAGCAGTGTAGGTCCGTCAGGGAATGAGCAGTACTTC. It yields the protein CASSVGPSGNEQYF.

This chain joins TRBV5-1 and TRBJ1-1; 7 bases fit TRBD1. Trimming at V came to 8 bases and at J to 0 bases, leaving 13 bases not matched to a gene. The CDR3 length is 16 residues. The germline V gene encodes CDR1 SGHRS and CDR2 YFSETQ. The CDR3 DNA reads TGCGCCAGTCATCCGGGACAGACAGTCATGAACACTGAAGCTTTCTTT. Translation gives CASHPGQTVMNTEAFF.